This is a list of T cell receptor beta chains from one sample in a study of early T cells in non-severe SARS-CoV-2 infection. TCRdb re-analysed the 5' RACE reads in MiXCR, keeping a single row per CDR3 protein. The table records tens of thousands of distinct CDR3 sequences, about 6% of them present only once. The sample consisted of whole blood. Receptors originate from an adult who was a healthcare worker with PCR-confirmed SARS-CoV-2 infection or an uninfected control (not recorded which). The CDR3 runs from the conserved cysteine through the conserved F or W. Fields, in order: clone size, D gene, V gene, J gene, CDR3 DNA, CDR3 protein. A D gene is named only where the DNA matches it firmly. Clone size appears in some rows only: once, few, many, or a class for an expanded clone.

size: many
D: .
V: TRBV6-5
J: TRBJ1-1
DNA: TGTGCCAGCAGTTACTCGTCGACGGGACCCCTTGTAGCTTTCTTT
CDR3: CASSYSSTGPLVAFF

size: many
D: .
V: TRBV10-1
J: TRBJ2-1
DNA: TGCGCCAGCCCTCTCCTATATTCCTACAATGAGCAGTTCTTC
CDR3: CASPLLYSYNEQFF

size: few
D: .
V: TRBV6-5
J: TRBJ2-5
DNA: TGTGCCAGCAGTTCGGTCCCGCGGGACAGCCTGAAAGAGACCCAGTACTTC
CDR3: CASSSVPRDSLKETQYF

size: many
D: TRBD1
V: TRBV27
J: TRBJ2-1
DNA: TGTGCCAGCAGTTTCGTTCGCGGGACAGGGAAATACAATGAGCAGTTCTTC
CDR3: CASSFVRGTGKYNEQFF

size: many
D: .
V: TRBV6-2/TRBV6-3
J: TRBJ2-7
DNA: TGTGCCAGCAGTTACGGTGGACGCTACGAGCAGTACTTC
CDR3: CASSYGGRYEQYF

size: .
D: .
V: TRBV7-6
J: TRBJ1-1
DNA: TGTGCCAGCAGCCATTCCGGCACAGGGAACACTGAAGCTTTCTTT
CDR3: CASSHSGTGNTEAFF

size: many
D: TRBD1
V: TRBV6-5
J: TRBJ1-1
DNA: TGTGCCAGCAGTCCCCGGACAGGGGGTAGGACTGAAGCTTTCTTT
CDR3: CASSPRTGGRTEAFF

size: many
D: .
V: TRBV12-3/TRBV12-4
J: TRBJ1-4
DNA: TGTGCCAGCAGGCTCAGTAGCGGCAGGACTAATGAAAAACTGTTTTTT
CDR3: CASRLSSGRTNEKLFF

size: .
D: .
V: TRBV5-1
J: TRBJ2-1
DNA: TGCGCCAGCAGCTTAGACGGTTACAATGAGCAGTTCTTC
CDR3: CASSLDGYNEQFF

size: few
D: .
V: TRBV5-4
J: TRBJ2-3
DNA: TGTGCCAGCAGCCTTGGGATATTACTCACAGATACGCAGTATTTT
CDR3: CASSLGILLTDTQYF

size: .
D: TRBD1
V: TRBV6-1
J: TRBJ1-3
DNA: TGTGCCAGCAGTAAGGACAGGGGGCTCTCTGGAAACACCATATATTTT
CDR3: CASSKDRGLSGNTIYF

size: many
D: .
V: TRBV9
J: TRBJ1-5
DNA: TGTGCCAGCAGCCCAGGGACTTCCAGCAATCAGCCCCAGCATTTT
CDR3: CASSPGTSSNQPQHF

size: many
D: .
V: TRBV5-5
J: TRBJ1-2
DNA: TGTGCCAGCAGCCTGGTGGGGGTCAGCTATGGCTACACCTTC
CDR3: CASSLVGVSYGYTF

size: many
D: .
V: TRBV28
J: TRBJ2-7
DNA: TGTGCCAGCAGGCCGACTGCATCCTACGAGCAGTACTTC
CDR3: CASRPTASYEQYF

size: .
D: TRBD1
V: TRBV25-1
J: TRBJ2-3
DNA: TGTGCCAGCAGTGGGGGGACAGGGAGTATAGATACGCAGTATTTT
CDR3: CASSGGTGSIDTQYF

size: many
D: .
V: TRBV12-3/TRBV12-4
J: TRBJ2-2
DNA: TGTGCCAGCAGCCCTAGCGTCGGGGAGCTGTTTTTT
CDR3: CASSPSVGELFF

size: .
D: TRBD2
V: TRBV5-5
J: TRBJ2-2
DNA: TGTGCCAGCAGCACCCTGGGGGGGACGGGACCACGCGTTGGGAACACCGGGGAGCTGTTTTTT
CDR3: CASSTLGGTGPRVGNTGELFF

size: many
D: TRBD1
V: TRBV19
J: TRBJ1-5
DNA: TGTGCCAGTACCGGGACAGGGGCGTATCAGCCCCAGCATTTT
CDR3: CASTGTGAYQPQHF

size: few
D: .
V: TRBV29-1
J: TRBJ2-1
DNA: TGCAGCGTTGCCCCGGACAGATACAATGAGCAGTTCTTC
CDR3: CSVAPDRYNEQFF

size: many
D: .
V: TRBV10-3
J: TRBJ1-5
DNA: TGTGCCATCAGCCAACAGAGCAATCAGCCCCAGCATTTT
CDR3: CAISQQSNQPQHF

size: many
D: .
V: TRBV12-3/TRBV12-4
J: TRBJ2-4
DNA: TGTGCCAGCAGTGCCAATCGAGCCAAAAACATTCAGTACTTC
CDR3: CASSANRAKNIQYF

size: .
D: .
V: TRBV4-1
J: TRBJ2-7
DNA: TGCGCCAGCAGCCAAGGAGCGGGCAGGGGCTACGAGCAGTACTTC
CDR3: CASSQGAGRGYEQYF

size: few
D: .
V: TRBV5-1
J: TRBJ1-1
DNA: TGCGCCAGCAGCTTGGGACATATGAACACTGAAGCTTTCTTT
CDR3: CASSLGHMNTEAFF

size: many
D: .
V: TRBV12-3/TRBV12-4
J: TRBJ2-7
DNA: TGTGCCAGCAGCCGAGCAAGGGGCTACGAGCAGTACTTC
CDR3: CASSRARGYEQYF

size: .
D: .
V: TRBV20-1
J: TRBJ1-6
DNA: TGCAGTGCTAGTCAGGGTCCTCCTTCCTATAATTCACCCCTCCACTTT
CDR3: CSASQGPPSYNSPLHF

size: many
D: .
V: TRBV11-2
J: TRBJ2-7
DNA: TGTGCCAGCAGCTTAGCGATGCGACAGGTAATATCCTACGAGCAGTACTTC
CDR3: CASSLAMRQVISYEQYF